This T cell receptor beta chain was recovered during a study of tissue T cells after allogeneic stem cell transplantation. Study observations and caveats: The patient cohort was small and clinically heterogeneous, with limited sampling depth.

This clone was found once. Its antigen is currently unknown. Gene and germline names: mouse. Read coverage stops 1 residue before the CDR3 terminus; the germline J gene supplies the remainder. Unmatched junction bases numbered 2, after V lost 5 bases and J lost 1 base. This CDR3 has 14 residues. Germline V gene sequence: CDR1 KGHPV, CDR2 FQNQEV (reference sequence). Time point noted: mouse harvest day 7 after allogeneic transplant. Tail vein injection delivered 10^7 T-cell-depleted bone marrow cells and 10^6 splenic CD5+ T cells. Data came from immunoSEQ multiplex PCR; TCRdb stores just in-frame clones and leaves some out. The sample lists 6,700 or so clones; around 44% were seen once.

The chain joins TRBV26 to TRBJ1-2, with 9 bases that match TRBD1. Sequencing was performed on gut tissue. This sequence originates from a female BALB/c mouse given C57BL/6 T cells with graft-versus-host disease after an allogeneic hematopoietic cell transplant. CDR3 amino acids: CASSSGQGNSDYTF. The covered CDR3 bases are TGTGCCAGCAGTTCGGGACAGGGAAACTCCGACTACACC.